This T cell receptor (beta chain) was retrieved from a study of T cells after yellow fever vaccination. Whole-study findings and limits: The secondary response peaked faster, at day 5 versus 15, but was weaker. The study re-detected most primary-vaccination clones after the booster (96% CD4, around 89% CD8). Researchers noted that a small share of clonotypes showed up in both CD4 and CD8 compartments.

5'RACE template switching produced TCR cDNA carrying a universal primer site and UMIs. TCRdb ran MiXCR on the 5' RACE reads and lists one entry per CDR3 protein. This sample has about 340,000 distinct CDR3 sequences; around 3.9% occur once, and the top ten carry more than 20%. J lost 6 bases, V lost 0 bases, and 10 bases had no gene match. CDR3 length: 16 amino acids. CDR1 and CDR2 (germline): MNHEY, SVGAGI. This clonotype occurred a few times. Its antigen remains unknown. The receptor comes from a man aged 18 to 30 who received the YFV17D yellow fever vaccine. The chain recombines TRBV6-5 with TRBJ1-1, with 7 bases fitting TRBD1. The sequences come from PBMCs, collected 5 days after the yellow fever booster vaccination. CDR3 region: CASSYSRGPLGAEAFF. The CDR3 DNA is TGTGCCAGCAGTTACTCTAGGGGGCCCCTGGGGGCTGAAGCTTTCTTT.